The clone carrying this T cell receptor (beta chain) was seen a handful of times. Its specificity is unknown. Germline V CDR1 and CDR2: MRHNA, SNTAGT. V lost 2 bases to trimming and J lost 3 bases, with 9 bases between them. The CDR3 covers 14 residues. This record belongs to a study of identical twins. The study's findings and limits: With abundant cord blood beta clonotypes, insertions were fewer; memory repertoires showed no such pattern.

TCRdb reprocessed the 5' RACE reads via MiXCR and lists one record per CDR3 protein. The sample yields about 520,000 distinct CDR3 sequences, around 20% seen once. The same sample was also studied in work on T cells expressing NK-cell markers. From that study: Repertoire data for TCR beta were derived from sorted T cells (CD3+CD56+NKG2C+, CD3+CD56+NKG2C- and CD3+CD56-NKG2C+). The study found dominant NKG2C+ clonotypes at about 1.0-7.0% of CD8+ T cells in several donors.

Sample: CD4+ T cells sorted from blood. The clonotype originates from a woman in her late teens or twenties in good health. The rearrangement links TRBV6-4 to TRBJ2-3, with D possibly TRBD2 on 6 matching bases. The CDR3 DNA reads as TGTGCCAGCAGTGACACCGGACTAACAGATACGCAGTATTTT. Translated, it gives CASSDTGLTDTQYF.